These 2 T cell receptor beta chains were all obtained from the same sample, sequenced in a study of T cells in Graves' hyperthyroidism and ophthalmopathy. The investigators amplified TCR beta CDR3 regions from RNA transcripts. The HTBI set primed first-round TCR CDR3 RT-PCR. A single record per CDR3 protein comes from TCRdb applying MiXCR to the multiplex PCR reads. The table includes 300,000 to 450,000 distinct CDR3 sequences, approximately 13% detected once. The sequencing sample was made of blood. The receptor source for this set is a woman aged 60-70 years with Graves' hyperthyroidism.

V gene TRBV27 combines with J gene TRBJ1-2, with 7 bases fitting TRBD1. V lost 0 bases, J lost 8 bases, and 6 bases stayed unmatched. Germline CDR1 is MNHEY and CDR2 is SMNVEV (reference sequence). The CDR3 spans 14 residues. This CDR3 reads CASSLSTGNRGYTF. CDR3 coding DNA: TGTGCCAGCAGTTTATCGACAGGGAATCGCGGCTACACCTTC.

This clonotype was seen just once. The chain recombines TRBV6-2 or TRBV6-3 with TRBJ1-1; D unclear. The CDR3 length is 16 residues. Per the germline V gene, CDR1 is MNHEY and CDR2 is SVGEGT. V lost 2 bases, J lost 1 base, and 14 bases lay in between. In nucleotides, the CDR3 is TGTGCCAGCAGTTACCTTTGGGGAGAGCCGAACACTGAAGCTTTCTTT. Its translation: CASSYLWGEPNTEAFF.